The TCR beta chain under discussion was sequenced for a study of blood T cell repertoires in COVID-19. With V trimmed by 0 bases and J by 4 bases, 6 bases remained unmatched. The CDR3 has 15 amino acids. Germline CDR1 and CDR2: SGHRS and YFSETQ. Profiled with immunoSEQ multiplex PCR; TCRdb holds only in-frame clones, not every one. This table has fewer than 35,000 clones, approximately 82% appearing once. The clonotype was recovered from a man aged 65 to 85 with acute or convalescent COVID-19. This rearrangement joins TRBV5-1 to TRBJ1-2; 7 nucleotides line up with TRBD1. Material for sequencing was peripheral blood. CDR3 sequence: CASSLDRGMGYGYTF. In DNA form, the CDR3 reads TGCGCCAGCAGCTTGGACAGGGGAATGGGCTATGGCTACACCTTC. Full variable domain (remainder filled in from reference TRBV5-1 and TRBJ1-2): KAGVTQTPRYLIKTRGQQVTLSCSPISGHRSVSWYQQTPGQGLQFLFEYFSETQRNKGNFPGRFSGRQFSNSRSEMNVSTLELGDSALYLCASSLDRGMGYGYTFGSGTRLTVV.